The 17 T cell receptor beta chains given below trace back to one sample, sequenced in a study of blood T cells in healthy people across ages. A second PCR of about 7 to 12 cycles used a sample-barcoded 5' primer and a J-beta primer mix. A single record per CDR3 protein comes from TCRdb applying MiXCR to the 5' RACE reads. The sample yields about 800,000 distinct CDR3 sequences, roughly 25% seen once. The sample was also reused in another study, on T cells of mothers and their children.

Specimen: blood. These receptors were collected from a boy aged 5-17 years in good health.

In its sample, this clonotype was seen a few times. The V call is TRBV7-9, the J call TRBJ1-4; TRBD1 matches 9 bases. The ends lost 3 bases at V and 5 bases at J; junction bases unmatched: 7. The CDR3 runs to 16 residues. Germline V gene lookup returns CDR1 SEHNR and CDR2 FQNEAQ (reference sequence). CDR3 sequence: CASSFTPGTGNEKLFF. CDR3 coding DNA: TGTGCCAGCAGCTTTACCCCCGGGACAGGGAATGAAAAACTGTTTTTT.

The chain links TRBV29-1 to TRBJ2-5; TRBD2 matches at 12 bases. Germline CDR1 reads SQVTM; CDR2 reads ANQGSEA. The CDR3 runs 15 residues. The ends lost 7 bases at V and 5 bases at J; junction bases unmatched: 11. CDR3 DNA sequence: TGCAGCGCGAGACTAGCGGGAGAGCTCGAGGAGACCCAGTACTTC. Amino acid sequence: CSARLAGELEETQYF.

This clonotype was recorded a few times. The chain combines TRBV27 with TRBJ2-7, with 8 nucleotides matching TRBD1. CDR1 and CDR2 from the germline V gene are MNHEY and SMNVEV (reference sequence). J gave up 5 bases and V 3 bases, and 3 bases lay outside the gene matches. The CDR3 covers 13 residues. This CDR3 reads CASSFQGAHEQYF. CDR3 nucleotides: TGTGCCAGCAGTTTTCAGGGGGCGCACGAGCAGTACTTC.

This clonotype was counted a few times. V and J are TRBV4-1 and TRBJ2-1; a possible D gene is TRBD2 (5 bases). The germline V gene encodes CDR1 MGHRA and CDR2 YSYEKL. The length of the CDR3 is 12 residues. V was trimmed by 5 bases and J by 8 bases, leaving 10 bases between them. The CDR3 loop reads CASSWEYDEQFF. CDR3 nucleotide sequence: TGCGCCAGCAGCTGGGAGTATGATGAGCAGTTCTTC.

This clonotype was detected only a few times. V is TRBV7-3 and J is TRBJ2-2; D not certain. Germline CDR1 SGHTA, CDR2 FQGTGA. The CDR3 consists of 15 residues. V lost 5 bases to trimming and J lost 7 bases, with 17 bases between them. The CDR3 sequence is CASSLDGYTGGELFF. CDR3 sequence (DNA): TGTGCCAGCAGCCTGGACGGATACACCGGCGGGGAGCTGTTTTTT.

This clonotype was found a few times. The chain uses TRBV7-9 and TRBJ1-3; D uncertain. The ends were cut back, 6 bases at V and 3 bases at J, with 6 bases in the middle. There are 12 residues in the CDR3. CDR1 is SEHNR, CDR2 FQNEAQ, per germline (reference sequence). CDR3 coding DNA: TGTGCCAGCAGAACACTTGGAAACACCATATATTTT. This encodes CASRTLGNTIYF.

This clonotype turned up a few times. This sequence joins TRBV6-2 or TRBV6-3 and TRBJ2-7, with 7 bases identical to TRBD2. The CDR3 totals 15 residues. Losses at the gene ends were 2 bases for V and 2 bases for J; bases not matched to a gene: 6. CDR1 and CDR2 (germline): MNHEY, SVGEGT. CDR3 bases: TGTGCCAGCAGTTACGGGAGCGGGGACGCCTACGAGCAGTACTTC. Its protein product is CASSYGSGDAYEQYF.

In its sample, this clonotype was seen a few times. The genes are TRBV9 and TRBJ2-7, with D possibly matching TRBD2 (6 bases). Trimming removed 1 base at V and 6 bases at J, with 11 bases between. CDR1 is SGDLS and CDR2 is YYNGEE in the germline V gene. This CDR3 comprises 13 residues. CDR3 sequence: CASSVLPGVEQYF. The CDR3 nucleotides are TGTGCCAGCAGCGTACTTCCGGGGGTCGAGCAGTACTTC.

This clonotype was seen only once. One end of the junction is discordant with germline, which a read error may explain. The J gene is TRBJ2-3, the V gene TRBV7-7, with D unresolved. Germline values: CDR1 SSHAT, CDR2 FNYEAQ (reference sequence). The CDR3 runs to 15 residues. In nucleotides, the CDR3 is TGTGCTAGCAGCTTAGGCAGTCTAGGTGCTGATACGCAGTATTTT. This encodes CASSLGSLGADTQYF.

The chain has TRBV20-1 and TRBJ2-5, with D hard to call. V was pared by 5 bases and J by 4 bases, with 8 bases between. The CDR3 extends over 11 amino acids. CDR1 is DFQATT, CDR2 SNEGSKA, per germline (reference sequence). CDR3 protein: CSAGQRETQYF. The CDR3 DNA follows: TGCAGTGCTGGGCAACGAGAGACCCAGTACTTC.

This clonotype was seen more than once but under ten times. The chain combines TRBV10-3 with TRBJ1-4; D possibly corresponds to TRBD1 (5 bases). This CDR3 has 15 residues. Germline CDR1 ENHRY, CDR2 SYGVKD. The V and J ends lost 2 bases and 1 base respectively, with 8 bases between them. The CDR3 DNA reads TGTGCCATCAGTGAGGATGGGGGAACTAATGAAAAACTGTTTTTT. Translating it yields CAISEDGGTNEKLFF.

The gene calls are TRBV5-1 and TRBJ1-1, with 9 bases fitting TRBD1. CDR3 length: 16 residues. Trimming at V came to 3 bases and at J to 1 base, leaving 7 bases not matched to a gene. Per germline, CDR1 SGHRS and CDR2 YFSETQ. CDR3 in amino acids: CASSSGRQGGNTEAFF. The CDR3 DNA follows: TGCGCCAGCAGCTCGGGAAGACAGGGGGGGAACACTGAAGCTTTCTTT.

The rearrangement uses TRBV7-2 and TRBJ2-3; 8 nucleotides match TRBD2. Germline-derived CDR1 and CDR2 are SGHTA and FQGNSA. After removal of 0 bases from V and 3 bases from J, the junction contained 11 bases not matched to a gene. The CDR3 loop spans 18 amino acids. The CDR3 DNA reads as TGTGCCAGCAGCTTAGCCACCTTAGCGGGGAAAAAAACAGATACGCAGTATTTT. The encoded protein is CASSLATLAGKKTDTQYF. Looking up the rest from reference TRBV7-2 and TRBJ2-3 gives the full variable domain: GAGVSQSPSNKVTEKGKDVELRCDPISGHTALYWYRQSLGQGLEFLIYFQGNSAPDKSGLPSDRFSAERTGGSVSTLTIQRTQQEDSAVYLCASSLATLAGKKTDTQYFGPGTRLTVL.

This clonotype was recorded only once. The chain employs TRBV3-1 and TRBJ2-1, with TRBD2 matching over 7 bases. Germline trimming cut 4 bases from V and 6 bases from J; bases unmatched to any gene: 12. This CDR3 region has 16 residues. CDR1 is LGHDT, CDR2 YNNKEL, per germline (reference sequence). The CDR3 protein is CASSPSGTTLSNEQFF. As DNA, the CDR3 is TGTGCCAGCAGCCCCAGCGGGACTACCCTCTCCAATGAGCAGTTCTTC.

The gene calls are TRBV29-1 and TRBJ2-1; possible D gene TRBD1, 5 bases. The CDR3 is made up of 14 amino acids. V lost 5 bases and J 3 bases, leaving 14 bases between the germline ends. From germline, CDR1 is SQVTM and CDR2 ANQGSEA. CDR3 residues: CSVRQIVSYNEQFF. The DNA for the CDR3 is TGCAGCGTTCGACAGATAGTTAGCTACAATGAGCAGTTCTTC.

This chain connects TRBV5-1 to TRBJ2-7; TRBD2 matches 9 bases. The germline CDR1 and CDR2 sequences are SGHRS and YFSETQ. The V segment lost 3 bases and the J segment 3 bases; nucleotides outside the gene matches: 7. The CDR3 sequence is 15 residues long. CDR3 nucleotide sequence: TGCGCCAGCAGCTGGAATAGCGGGAGAAACTACGAGCAGTACTTC. Protein: CASSWNSGRNYEQYF.

The chain links TRBV6-5 to TRBJ2-7; D perhaps matches TRBD2 (7 bases). Trimming pared 2 bases from V and 5 bases from J, leaving 13 bases between. Germline assignment: CDR1 MNHEY and CDR2 SVGAGI. The CDR3 spans 14 residues. CDR3 region: CASSYRGARNEQYF. The CDR3 nucleotides are TGTGCCAGCAGTTACCGGGGGGCGCGAAACGAGCAGTACTTC.